This T cell receptor beta chain was documented in a study of blood T cell repertoires in COVID-19 (dated by TCRdb to 2020 to 2022). Regarding the study in general: Collaborator samples came from the United States, Italy and Spain and covered acute and convalescent phases of COVID-19. The material from the prospective study consisted of cDNA or gDNA derived from T cells, B-cell-depleted T cells, or PBMCs. Deeply sampled blood TCRbeta repertoires from subjects exposed to, actively infected with, or recovered from COVID-19 were included in the dataset. The repertoires were released in a freely available public database intended as a resource for research on the immune response to SARS-CoV-2. The samples were drawn from the first 160 participants of the ongoing ImmuneRACE study and from 1,254 subjects provided by 6 global collaborators. Sample metadata almost always included a de-identified subject ID, COVID-19 status, age in years and sex. Where available, HLA class I and class II types were taken from metadata supplied by the sample provider and were not determined by assay-based typing. The paper's findings and limits, for the study overall: The quantity of clinical and demographic metadata differed by source and by participant and was supplied without curation.

The immunoSEQ Assay, a bias-controlled multiplex PCR, was used to amplify TCRbeta CDR3 regions from genomic DNA. As for how the authors treated the data: Within the assay, amplification of reference gene primers was used to estimate how many nucleated cells each sample contained. Sequence reads were collapsed and filtered to measure the absolute abundance of every unique TCRbeta CDR3 rearrangement. For each sample, productive Simpson clonality was calculated as the square root of Simpson's diversity index over productive rearrangements. TCRdb took this table from immuneACCESS and kept in-frame rearrangements with V and J called. Such tables lack part of the clones; where checked against another copy, unresolved V genes explain under half of the gap, and the rest is unexplained. V, J and clone size are those of that table, while D and trimming were read from the DNA. A total of 250,000 to 350,000 clones appear in this sample, around 87% of them only once. The ten largest make up approximately 7.8% of the sample.

The germline V gene (reference sequence) specifies LNHDA as CDR1 and SQIVND as CDR2. V is cut back by 5 bases and J by 6 bases, with 12 bases in the junction unmatched. The CDR3 goes from the cysteine to the phenylalanine over 17 residues. Only the CDR3 portion is preserved as DNA: 51 bases, with reading frame beginning at the first base. Samples from volunteer blood donors who had recovered from COVID-19 were contributed by a second Seattle source. Whole blood was collected in K2EDTA tubes by collaborating institutions according to the institutions' own protocols. For TCRbeta analysis, collaborators shipped samples in one of three forms: frozen whole blood, isolated PBMCs, or DNA extracted from either of those sample types. The count of this clone is one. Its antigen is not yet known. Qualities for individual bases were not recorded, and no much larger clone is one base off.

The sequence came from a woman aged 50 to 65 who had recovered from COVID-19. The chain joins TRBV19 to TRBJ2-1, and TRBD1 aligns with 11 junction nucleotides. Specimen: peripheral blood. The CDR3 region: CASSPTRDRGLSNEQFF. The sequenced DNA: TGTGCCAGTAGTCCGACCCGGGACAGGGGGTTAAGCAATGAGCAGTTCTTC.